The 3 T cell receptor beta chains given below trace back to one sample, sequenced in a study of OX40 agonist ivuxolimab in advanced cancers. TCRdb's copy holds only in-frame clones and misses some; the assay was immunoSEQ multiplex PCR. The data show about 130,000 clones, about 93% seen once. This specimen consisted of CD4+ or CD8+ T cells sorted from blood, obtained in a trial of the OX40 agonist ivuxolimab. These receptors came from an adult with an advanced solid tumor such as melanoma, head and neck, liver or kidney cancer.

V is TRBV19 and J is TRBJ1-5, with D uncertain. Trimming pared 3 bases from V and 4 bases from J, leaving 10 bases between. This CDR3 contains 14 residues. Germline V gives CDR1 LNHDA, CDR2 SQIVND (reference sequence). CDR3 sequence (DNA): TGTGCCAGTAGTATGTGGGATGGGAATCAGCCCCAGCATTTT. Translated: CASSMWDGNQPQHF. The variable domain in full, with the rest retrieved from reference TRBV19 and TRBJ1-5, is DGGITQSPKYLFRKEGQNVTLSCEQNLNHDAMYWYRQDPGQGLRLIYYSQIVNDFQKGDIAEGYSVSREKKESFPLTVTSAQKNPTAFYLCASSMWDGNQPQHFGDGTRLSIL.

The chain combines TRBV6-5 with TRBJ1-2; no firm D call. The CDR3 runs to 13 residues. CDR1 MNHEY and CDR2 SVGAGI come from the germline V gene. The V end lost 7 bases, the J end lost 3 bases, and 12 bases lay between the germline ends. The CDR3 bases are TGTGCCAGCACCCCACGAGGGTACTATGGCTACACCTTC. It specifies CASTPRGYYGYTF.

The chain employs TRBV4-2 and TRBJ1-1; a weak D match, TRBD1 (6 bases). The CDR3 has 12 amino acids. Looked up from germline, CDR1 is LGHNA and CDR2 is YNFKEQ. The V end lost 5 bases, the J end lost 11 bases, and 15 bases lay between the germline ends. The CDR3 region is CASSFEDREAFF. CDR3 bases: TGTGCCAGCAGCTTTGAGGACAGAGAGGCTTTCTTT.